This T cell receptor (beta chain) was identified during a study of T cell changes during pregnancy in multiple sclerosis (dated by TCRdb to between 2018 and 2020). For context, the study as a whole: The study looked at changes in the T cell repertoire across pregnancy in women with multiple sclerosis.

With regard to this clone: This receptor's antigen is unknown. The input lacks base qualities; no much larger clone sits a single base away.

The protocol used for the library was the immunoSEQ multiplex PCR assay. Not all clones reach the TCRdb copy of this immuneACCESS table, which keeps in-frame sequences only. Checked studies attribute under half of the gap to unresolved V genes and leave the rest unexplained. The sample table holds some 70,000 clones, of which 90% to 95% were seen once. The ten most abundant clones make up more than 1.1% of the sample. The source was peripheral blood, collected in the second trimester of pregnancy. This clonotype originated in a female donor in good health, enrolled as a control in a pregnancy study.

The DNA reads as follows: TGTGCCAGCGGGACTGTATATACGCAGTATTTT. It translates as CASGTVYTQYF. The chain was built from TRBV27 and TRBJ2-3, and possibly TRBD2, on 6 matching bases. The CDR3 covers 11 residues, taking in both the cysteine and the phenylalanine. Of all the DNA, just the CDR3 is kept, 33 bases in frame from base 1. V is reduced by 8 bases and J by 7 bases, leaving a spacing of 10 bases between them. As encoded in the germline V gene (reference sequence), CDR1 is MNHEY while CDR2 is SMNVEV.